Listed here are 26 T cell receptor beta chains from one sample, sequenced in a study of cytomegalovirus exposure and HLA in healthy donors (dated by TCRdb to 2015 to 2018). Libraries were prepared through the immunoSEQ multiplex PCR assay. A mixture of 60 forward primers for TCR Vbeta segments and 13 reverse primers for TCR Jbeta segments was used in the multiplex PCR. TCRdb stores this immuneACCESS table with in-frame sequences only. Part of the clones is absent; in the studies checked, under half of the shortfall reflects unresolved V genes, and no reason is known for the rest. In this sample the table shows about 160,000 clones, approximately 78% of which occur a single time. Jointly, the top ten make up around 0.97% of the sample. Sample: PBMCs. Source of these receptors: a girl aged 2-10 years in good health and CMV-seropositive.

Turning to this clone: Other nucleotide sequences from this sample produce the same CDR3. The chain uses TRBV18 and TRBJ2-5; TRBD2 might be the D (5 bases). The CDR3 is 15 residues long. The V gene's germline CDR1 is KGHSH and CDR2 LQKENI. V dropped 0 bases and J dropped 7 bases, with 15 bases sitting between them. CDR3 region: CASSPPSRPRGTQYF. The CDR3 nucleotides are TGTGCCAGCTCACCACCTTCACGCCCTCGGGGGACCCAGTACTTC.

This clone occurred once. This chain joins TRBV27 and TRBJ2-5; the match to TRBD1 covers 11 bases. The CDR3 totals 15 residues. The germline V gene has CDR1 MNHEY and CDR2 SMNVEV (reference sequence). The ends lost 7 bases at V and 3 bases at J; junction bases unmatched: 7. The CDR3 sequence: CASKMDRGQEETQYF. The CDR3, as DNA: TGTGCCAGCAAGATGGACAGGGGGCAAGAAGAGACCCAGTACTTC.

This rearrangement joins TRBV5-3 to TRBJ1-5; D is possibly TRBD1 (5 bases). TRBV5-3 qualifies as an ORF whose function is uncertain. The CDR3 runs to 17 residues. The V and J ends lost 1 base and 0 bases respectively, with 14 bases between them. The CDR3 DNA reads as TGTGCCAGAAGCTTGCGTCGGACACCTAATAGCAATCAGCCCCAGCATTTT. Encoded protein: CARSLRRTPNSNQPQHF.

The V and J genes are TRBV6-1 and TRBJ2-7, with 13 bases identical to TRBD2. Germline assignment: CDR1 MNHNS and CDR2 SASEGT. This CDR3 has 20 residues. Trimming took 1 base from V and 5 from J; bases not matched to a gene: 17. The CDR3 protein is CASSEERRTSGRLGQDEQYF. CDR3 DNA: TGTGCCAGCAGTGAAGAGCGACGGACTAGCGGGAGACTGGGTCAGGACGAGCAGTACTTC.

The sample holds a few counts of this clone. V and J are TRBV4-1 and TRBJ2-1; possibly TRBD2 for D (7 bases). Trimming pared 1 base from V and 6 bases from J, leaving 16 bases between. CDR1 and CDR2 from the germline V gene are MGHRA and YSYEKL. The CDR3 length is 16 residues. CDR3 loop: CASSQAHWGGGNEQFF. The CDR3, as DNA: TGCGCCAGCAGCCAAGCCCACTGGGGAGGGGGCAATGAGCAGTTCTTC.

Here the CDR3 DNA reads TGTGCCAGCAGTTCCATCGGGACAGGAACCGGTGGCAATCAGCCCCAGCATTTT. Amino acids: CASSSIGTGTGGNQPQHF. The chain combines TRBV28 with TRBJ1-5; 8 nucleotides line up with TRBD1. With 4 bases clipped from V and 2 bases from J, the junction kept 13 bases outside the gene matches. Per germline, CDR1 MDHEN and CDR2 SYDVKM. There are 18 residues in the CDR3. Based on the CDR3 plus reference TRBV28 and TRBJ1-5, the full variable domain is DVKVTQSSRYLVKRTGEKVFLECVQDMDHENMFWYRQDPGLGLRLIYFSYDVKMKEKGDIPEGYSVSREKKERFSLILESASTNQTSMYLCASSSIGTGTGGNQPQHFGDGTRLSIL.

The rearrangement joins TRBV27 to TRBJ2-7; TRBD1 might be the D (6 bases). The CDR3 covers 14 residues. The V gene lost 5 bases and the J gene lost 0 bases, with 11 bases spanning the gap. Looked up from germline, CDR1 is MNHEY and CDR2 is SMNVEV (reference sequence). CDR3 protein: CASSAQGSSYEQYF. The CDR3 region has the DNA TGTGCCAGCAGTGCTCAGGGGAGCTCCTACGAGCAGTACTTC.

The chain has TRBV29-1 and TRBJ1-2; 7 nucleotides match TRBD1. The CDR3 is made up of 14 amino acids. V lost 5 bases and J lost 7; bases outside the gene matches: 13. Per the germline V gene, CDR1 is SQVTM and CDR2 is ANQGSEA. CDR3: CSVQRKDRSPGYTF. The CDR3 DNA is TGCAGCGTTCAAAGAAAGGACAGGTCACCTGGCTACACCTTC. Drawing the rest from reference TRBV29-1 and TRBJ1-2, the complete variable domain is SAVISQKPSRDICQRGTSLTIQCQVDSQVTMMFWYRQQPGQSLTLIATANQGSEATYESGFVIDKFPISRPNLTFSTLTVSNMSPEDSSIYLCSVQRKDRSPGYTFGSGTRLTVV.

Turning to this clone: One junction end does not reproduce the germline sequence, and a read error may be involved. This chain joins TRBV6-1 and TRBJ2-2, with TRBD2 identical over 12 bases. Germline CDR1 MNHNS, CDR2 SASEGT. CDR3 length equals 15 residues. The DNA of the CDR3 is TGTGCCAGCATTGAACTAGCGGGAGGCTATGGGGAGCTGTTTTTT. It specifies CASIELAGGYGELFF.

This sequence joins TRBV18 and TRBJ2-2; tentative D call: TRBD2 (6 bases). The CDR3 length is 16 residues. Trimming left V 1 base short and J 5 bases short, with 14 bases between. CDR1 and CDR2 from the germline V gene are KGHSH and LQKENI. The CDR3 DNA sequence: TGTGCCAGCTCACCACGTACGCAGGGAGGAACCGGGGAGCTGTTTTTT. Residues: CASSPRTQGGTGELFF.

The chain carries TRBV6-1 and TRBJ2-7; 7 nucleotides match TRBD1. V shed 4 bases, J shed 2 bases, and the junction held 2 bases outside the gene matches. The CDR3 is 13 residues long. The germline V gene encodes CDR1 MNHNS and CDR2 SASEGT. The CDR3 region has the DNA TGTGCCAGCAGTGTGGGACAGCCCTACGAGCAGTACTTC. This encodes CASSVGQPYEQYF.

The V call is TRBV28, the J call TRBJ1-2; TRBD1 agrees at 8 bases. V trimming: 6 bases; J trimming: 4 bases; junction bases outside the gene matches: 10. Germline V gene data show CDR1 as MDHEN and CDR2 as SYDVKM. This CDR3 region has 15 residues. CDR3 residues: CASSRWDRRGYGYTF. In DNA, the CDR3 is TGTGCCAGCAGCCGATGGGACAGGCGCGGCTATGGCTACACCTTC.

In this sample, this clone turned up a few times. V and J are TRBV30 and TRBJ2-5, with 7 bases matching TRBD1. The germline V gene encodes CDR1 GTSNPN and CDR2 SVGIG (reference sequence). This CDR3 is built from 14 residues. V was clipped by 0 bases and J by 7 bases; unmatched bases: 8. Written as DNA, the CDR3 is TGTGCCTGGAGTGTAGTTGGCAGGGACAGGACCCAGTACTTC. It codes for CAWSVVGRDRTQYF.

This sequence joins TRBV5-1 and TRBJ1-4, with 9 bases lining up with TRBD1. The CDR3 contains 15 residues. Germline V gene lookup returns CDR1 SGHRS and CDR2 YFSETQ. The trim removed 4 bases at V and 3 bases at J, leaving 4 bases unmatched. CDR3 DNA sequence: TGCGCCAGCAGCCCGGACAGGGGTGCTAATGAAAAACTGTTTTTT. Protein sequence: CASSPDRGANEKLFF.

This rearrangement joins TRBV5-1 to TRBJ1-2; 7 bases align to TRBD1. The CDR3 covers 14 residues. Unmatched junction bases numbered 9, after V lost 3 bases and J lost 7 bases. Germline loops: CDR1 SGHRS, CDR2 YFSETQ. DNA for the CDR3: TGCGCCAGCAGCTCCGGGACAGCAAATGGTGGCTACACCTTC. The encoded protein is CASSSGTANGGYTF.

The chain recombines TRBV10-1 with TRBJ2-3; 11 nucleotides agree with TRBD2. V gave up 3 bases and J gave up 6 bases; unmatched junction bases: 5. The CDR3 is 15 residues long. The V gene's germline CDR1 is WNHNN and CDR2 SYGVQD (reference sequence). CDR3 coding DNA: TGCGCCAGCAGTGATAGCGGGAGGGCCCTGGATACGCAGTATTTT. This gives the protein CASSDSGRALDTQYF.

The chain joins TRBV9 to TRBJ2-1; TRBD1 matches at 8 bases. The length of the CDR3 is 14 residues. Germline V gene sequence: CDR1 SGDLS, CDR2 YYNGEE. J gave up 7 bases and V 4 bases, and 7 bases lay outside the gene matches. The CDR3 sequence: CASSPRTGLNEQFF. CDR3 DNA: TGTGCCAGCAGCCCGCGGACAGGGCTAAATGAGCAGTTCTTC.

The V and J genes are TRBV6-5 and TRBJ1-5; D remains ambiguous. This CDR3 is 16 amino acids long. Germline loops: CDR1 MNHEY, CDR2 SVGAGI. V shed 3 bases and J shed 3 bases, with 15 bases lying between them. Here the CDR3 reads CASSYGGGLINQPQHF. In DNA form, the CDR3 reads TGTGCCAGCAGTTATGGAGGAGGACTCATCAATCAGCCCCAGCATTTT.

The CDR3 protein is CASSVATNYGYTF. The CDR3 coding sequence is TGTGCCAGCAGCGTAGCTACGAACTATGGCTACACCTTC. The gene calls are TRBV9 and TRBJ1-2; D unresolved. This CDR3 comprises 13 residues. The V end lost 0 bases, the J end lost 2 bases, and 5 bases lay between the germline ends. Germline V gene lookup returns CDR1 SGDLS and CDR2 YYNGEE.

The CDR3 protein is CASSDRTVNQPQHF. CDR3 in DNA: TGTGCCAGCAGTGATAGGACAGTTAATCAGCCCCAGCATTTT. The gene calls are TRBV2 and TRBJ1-5; TRBD1 is a possible D gene (6 bases). Germline assignment: CDR1 SNHLY and CDR2 FYNNEI. V was cut by 3 bases and J by 4 bases, with 10 bases left in between. The CDR3 sequence is 14 residues long.

The V call is TRBV11-2, the J call TRBJ1-1; D not resolved. The CDR3 is made up of 13 amino acids. Trimming removed 2 bases at V and 1 base at J, with 5 bases between. CDR1 is SGHAT, CDR2 FQNNGV, per germline. For the CDR3, the DNA is TGTGCCAGCAGCTTACTATCGAACACTGAAGCTTTCTTT. Its translation: CASSLLSNTEAFF.

The CDR3 DNA reads as TGTGCCAGCAGTTTTAAGGGAGGCTTGAACACTGAAGCTTTCTTT. Protein: CASSFKGGLNTEAFF. V usage is TRBV27 and J usage is TRBJ1-1; D remains ambiguous. The V gene lost 3 bases and the J gene lost 0 bases, with 11 bases spanning the gap. The CDR3 is 15 residues long. The germline V gene encodes CDR1 MNHEY and CDR2 SMNVEV (reference sequence).

The gene calls are TRBV5-1 and TRBJ2-1; 9 bases align to TRBD2. The V gene end was trimmed by 4 bases and the J gene end by 8 bases; junction bases not matched to a gene: 10. Germline V gene lookup returns CDR1 SGHRS and CDR2 YFSETQ. CDR3 length: 15 residues. The CDR3 loop reads CASSVNSGSGYEQFF. In DNA form, the CDR3 reads TGCGCCAGCAGCGTTAATAGCGGGAGTGGCTATGAGCAGTTCTTC.

For the CDR3, the DNA is TGCGCCAGCAGCCAATTCGGGACTAGCGGGCCAGATACGCAGTATTTT. This gives the protein CASSQFGTSGPDTQYF. J is TRBJ2-3 and V is TRBV4-1, with TRBD2 matching 12 bases. The CDR3 sequence is 16 residues long. Germline V CDR1 and CDR2: MGHRA, YSYEKL. V trimming: 2 bases; J trimming: 4 bases; junction bases outside the gene matches: 4.

This clone was seen a few times. This sequence joins TRBV2 and TRBJ1-1; 7 bases map to TRBD1. This CDR3 spans 14 amino acids. CDR1 is SNHLY, CDR2 FYNNEI, per germline. The V gene end was trimmed by 6 bases and the J gene end by 6 bases; junction bases not matched to a gene: 10. CDR3 coding DNA: TGTGCCAGCAGGCGACAGGGTATATCTCCTGAAGCTTTCTTT. The encoded protein is CASRRQGISPEAFF.

V is TRBV30 and J is TRBJ2-2; possibly TRBD1 for D (6 bases). Trimming took off 2 bases at V and 7 bases at J, with 11 bases between the two ends. Germline values: CDR1 GTSNPN, CDR2 SVGIG (reference sequence). The CDR3 runs to 13 residues. Here the CDR3 reads CAWSTGLNGELFF. The CDR3 region has the DNA TGTGCCTGGAGTACAGGGTTGAACGGGGAGCTGTTTTTT.